Presented here are 29 T cell receptor beta chains from one specimen sequenced in a study of T cells in Graves' hyperthyroidism and ophthalmopathy. RNA transcripts were the template for amplifying TCR beta CDR3 regions. TCR CDR3 regions were first amplified by RT-PCR with HTBI primers. TCRdb used MiXCR to reprocess the multiplex PCR reads, holding one entry per CDR3 protein. Of hundreds of thousands of distinct CDR3 sequences detected, roughly 14% appear once; the ten largest clones hold 4% to 5.5%. The sequencing input was blood. The receptors were gathered from a woman aged 35 to 49 with Graves' ophthalmopathy.

This clonotype was seen repeatedly, ten times or more. The chain carries TRBV19 and TRBJ2-5, with D perhaps matching TRBD2 (5 bases). Germline assignment: CDR1 LNHDA and CDR2 SQIVND (reference sequence). The V end lost 5 bases, the J end lost 4 bases, and 11 bases lay between the germline ends. There are 13 residues in the CDR3. For the CDR3, the DNA is TGTGCCAGTAGTCGGAGTCTAGCAGAGACCCAGTACTTC. This encodes CASSRSLAETQYF.

This chain links TRBV15 with TRBJ2-7; TRBD2 agrees at 7 bases. Germline V gene data show CDR1 as LNHNV and CDR2 as YYDKDF (reference sequence). The CDR3 contains 17 residues. With V trimmed by 0 bases and J by 1 base, 9 bases remained unmatched. CDR3 region: CATSRDLGSGRSYEQYF. The CDR3 bases are TGTGCCACCAGCAGAGATCTGGGTAGCGGGCGTTCCTACGAGCAGTACTTC. Based on the CDR3 plus reference TRBV15 and TRBJ2-7, the full variable domain is DAMVIQNPRYQVTQFGKPVTLSCSQTLNHNVMYWYQQKSSQAPKLLFHYYDKDFNNEADTPDNFQSRRPNTSFCFLDIRSPGLGDTAMYLCATSRDLGSGRSYEQYFGPGTRLTVT.

The gene calls are TRBV11-1 and TRBJ2-7, with TRBD2 matching over 7 bases. The CDR3 contains 17 residues. Germline CDR1 and CDR2: SGHAT and FQDESV (reference sequence). Trimming took 6 bases from V and 3 from J; bases not matched to a gene: 17. CDR3 coding DNA: TGTGCCAGCAGTCCAGCCCCGGGGGGTTCGCTCCACTACGAGCAGTACTTC. This translates into CASSPAPGGSLHYEQYF.

In its sample, this clonotype was seen many times. The chain links TRBV15 to TRBJ1-1; 7 bases are shared with TRBD1. The ends lost 5 bases at V and 2 bases at J; junction bases unmatched: 2. The CDR3 runs to 13 residues. Germline V gene sequence: CDR1 LNHNV, CDR2 YYDKDF (reference sequence). CDR3 in DNA: TGTGCCACCAGCGGGGACAGCAACACTGAAGCTTTCTTT. Protein sequence: CATSGDSNTEAFF. Combining the CDR3 with reference TRBV15 and TRBJ1-1 gives the whole variable domain DAMVIQNPRYQVTQFGKPVTLSCSQTLNHNVMYWYQQKSSQAPKLLFHYYDKDFNNEADTPDNFQSRRPNTSFCFLDIRSPGLGDTAMYLCATSGDSNTEAFFGQGTRLTVV.

This clonotype has ten or more counts. The chain combines TRBV2 with TRBJ2-7; D might be TRBD1 or TRBD2, each matching 5 bases. The CDR3 totals 13 residues. The germline V and J ends were trimmed by 7 bases and 2 bases, with 12 bases remaining between them. Germline V gene lookup returns CDR1 SNHLY and CDR2 FYNNEI. The CDR3 sequence: CASTSGTPYEQYF. The CDR3 DNA is TGTGCCAGCACCTCCGGGACGCCCTACGAGCAGTACTTC. The full variable domain, its missing parts supplied by reference TRBV2 and TRBJ2-7, is EPEVTQTPSHQVTQMGQEVILRCVPISNHLYFYWYRQILGQKVEFLVSFYNNEISEKSEIFDDQFSVERPDGSNFTLKIRSTKLEDSAMYFCASTSGTPYEQYFGPGTRLTVT.

This clonotype was seen many times. This chain joins TRBV6-5 and TRBJ2-7; 14 bases are shared with TRBD2. Germline loops: CDR1 MNHEY, CDR2 SVGAGI. J lost 4 bases, V lost 0 bases, and 5 bases had no gene match. This CDR3 spans 17 amino acids. The CDR3 sequence: CASSYSGLAGEQYEQYF. CDR3 nucleotides: TGTGCCAGCAGTTACTCGGGACTAGCGGGAGAGCAATACGAGCAGTACTTC.

The table lists this clonotype with many counts. The chain couples TRBV4-1 to TRBJ2-5; possible D gene TRBD2, 5 bases. The V end was cut by 0 bases, the J end by 2 bases, with 10 bases between. CDR1 MGHRA and CDR2 YSYEKL come from the germline V gene. The CDR3 is made up of 15 amino acids. The CDR3 is CASSQESREQETQYF. DNA for the CDR3: TGCGCCAGCAGCCAAGAATCAAGGGAGCAAGAGACCCAGTACTTC.

This clonotype was seen many times. V usage is TRBV6-1 and J usage is TRBJ1-2, with 9 bases that match TRBD1. V lost 6 bases to trimming and J lost 5 bases; unmatched junction nucleotides: 13. The CDR3 contains 16 residues. Per germline, CDR1 MNHNS and CDR2 SASEGT. In nucleotides, the CDR3 is TGTGCCAGCAGAAGAAAACCGGGACAGGGTTGGTATGGCTACACCTTC. It is translated as CASRRKPGQGWYGYTF.

At least ten counts were recorded for this clonotype. The chain links TRBV6-2 or TRBV6-3 to TRBJ2-5; D perhaps matches TRBD2 (7 bases). The CDR3 is made up of 14 amino acids. The ends were cut back, 0 bases at V and 7 bases at J, with 12 bases in the middle. Germline V gives CDR1 MNHEY, CDR2 SVGEGT. CDR3 region: CASSYSGGRATQYF. The CDR3 nucleotides read TGTGCCAGCAGTTACTCGGGGGGGCGAGCGACCCAGTACTTC.

This clonotype was seen many times. J is TRBJ2-5 and V is TRBV12-3 or TRBV12-4, with D hard to call. The CDR3 length is 14 residues. Trimming cost V 4 bases and J 5 bases, with 14 bases left between them. Here the CDR3 DNA reads TGTGCCAGCAGTTCGGGCTTTGCCCGGGAGACCCAGTACTTC. It yields the protein CASSSGFARETQYF.

This clonotype was seen a single time. J is TRBJ2-2 and V is TRBV24-1; 8 nucleotides align to TRBD2. Germline-derived CDR1 and CDR2 are KGHDR and SFDVKD. V lost 1 base and J lost 4; bases outside the gene matches: 4. The CDR3 consists of 16 residues. The CDR3 DNA follows: TGTGCCACCAGTGATTTCACCGGGGGGGGCACCGGGGAGCTGTTTTTT. This gives the protein CATSDFTGGGTGELFF.

Comment on this clonotype: One base away lies a much larger clone, so this may be a sequencing read error. The rearrangement joins TRBV6-2 or TRBV6-3 to TRBJ1-1, with D uncertain. Germline lookup yields CDR1 MNHEY and CDR2 SVGEGT. V was shortened by 4 bases and J by 4 bases, with 10 bases between the two germline ends. This CDR3 has 13 amino acids. The chain's CDR3 is CASSSDLSTEAFF. The CDR3 DNA reads TGTGCCAGCAGTTCCGACCTGAGCACTGAAGCTTTCTTT.

This clonotype was seen a single time. V gene TRBV6-5 combines with J gene TRBJ2-5; maybe TRBD2 (6 bases). Per germline, CDR1 MNHEY and CDR2 SVGAGI. The CDR3 spans 15 residues. Trimming shortened V by 4 bases and J by 4 bases, and 16 bases separated the two germline ends. CDR3 residues: CASSWGEAGRETQYF. CDR3 nucleotide sequence: TGTGCCAGCAGTTGGGGGGAAGCCGGACGAGAGACCCAGTACTTC.

This clonotype was seen repeatedly, ten times or more. The J gene is TRBJ1-5, the V gene TRBV28; D is unresolved. V shed 6 bases and J shed 2 bases, with 14 bases lying between them. Germline-derived CDR1 and CDR2 are MDHEN and SYDVKM. This CDR3 comprises 15 residues. The CDR3 sequence: CASSLEGTGNQPQHF. For the CDR3, the DNA is TGTGCCAGCAGCTTGGAGGGTACGGGCAATCAGCCCCAGCATTTT.

This clonotype was picked up many times. The chain links TRBV19 to TRBJ1-2; tentative D call: TRBD1 (5 bases). In germline, CDR1 is LNHDA, CDR2 SQIVND (reference sequence). This CDR3 has 12 amino acids. Trimming left V 9 bases short and J 4 bases short, with 12 bases between. CDR3 region: CASAPGTYGYTF. CDR3 coding DNA: TGTGCCAGCGCCCCAGGGACCTATGGCTACACCTTC. The full variable domain, with the rest looked up from reference TRBV19 and TRBJ1-2, is DGGITQSPKYLFRKEGQNVTLSCEQNLNHDAMYWYRQDPGQGLRLIYYSQIVNDFQKGDIAEGYSVSREKKESFPLTVTSAQKNPTAFYLCASAPGTYGYTFGSGTRLTVV.

This clonotype was detected ten times or more. The chain employs TRBV28 and TRBJ1-2; D is undetermined. Looked up from germline, CDR1 is MDHEN and CDR2 is SYDVKM. V was shortened by 3 bases and J by 2 bases, with 4 bases between the two germline ends. This CDR3 comprises 12 residues. The CDR3: CASSFGNYGYTF. In nucleotides, the CDR3 is TGTGCCAGCAGTTTCGGAAACTATGGCTACACCTTC.

The table lists this clonotype with many counts. This CDR3 is CSAPRANSYEQYF. In DNA form, the CDR3 reads TGCAGTGCCCCACGGGCCAACTCCTACGAGCAGTACTTC. The chain has TRBV20-1 and TRBJ2-7; no firm D call. The CDR3 has 13 residues. Germline V CDR1 and CDR2: DFQATT, SNEGSKA (reference sequence). V was shortened by 6 bases and J by 0 bases, with 12 bases between the two germline ends.

At least ten counts were recorded for this clonotype. The chain employs TRBV12-3 or TRBV12-4 and TRBJ2-2; tentative D call: TRBD2 (5 bases). V lost 10 bases to trimming and J lost 4 bases, with 16 bases between them. The CDR3 is 14 amino acids. The CDR3 sequence is CATMSGAGTGELFF. CDR3 DNA: TGTGCCACCATGTCTGGCGCGGGCACCGGGGAGCTGTTTTTT.

There are a few counts of this clonotype. The chain joins TRBV10-2 to TRBJ1-2, with a possible D match to TRBD1 (6 bases). This CDR3 has 12 residues. Germline V gene data show CDR1 as WSHSY and CDR2 as SAAADI. Trimming took 2 bases from V and 8 from J, leaving 9 bases between them. DNA for the CDR3: TGCGCCAGCAGTGAGCTCCAGGGGGGCTACACCTTC. This sequence encodes CASSELQGGYTF.

This clonotype was counted at least ten times. V usage is TRBV6-2 or TRBV6-3 and J usage is TRBJ2-7, with 9 bases lining up with TRBD2. CDR3 length equals 14 residues. Germline loops: CDR1 MNHEY, CDR2 SVGEGT. Germline trimming cut 6 bases from V and 6 bases from J; bases unmatched to any gene: 9. CDR3 in DNA: TGTGCCAGCAGCCCTAGCGGGACCCCTGGCGAGCAGTACTTC. Its protein product is CASSPSGTPGEQYF.

The chain couples TRBV5-1 to TRBJ2-1, with a possible D match to TRBD1 (5 bases). This CDR3 has 13 residues. Germline V lookup: CDR1 SGHRS, CDR2 YFSETQ. V lost 0 bases and J 7 bases, leaving 8 bases between the germline ends. The CDR3 loop is CASSLGGPNEQFF. Written as DNA, the CDR3 is TGCGCCAGCAGCTTGGGGGGCCCGAATGAGCAGTTCTTC.

This clonotype was picked up many times. This rearrangement joins TRBV7-8 to TRBJ2-7; D unresolved. The CDR3 runs to 14 residues. V lost 2 bases and J lost 8, with 16 bases in between. Germline V gene lookup returns CDR1 SGHVS and CDR2 FQNEAQ. The CDR3 protein is CASSLTASLAQQYF. The CDR3 nucleotides read TGTGCCAGCAGCTTAACCGCGTCGTTGGCCCAGCAGTACTTC.

This clonotype was seen only once. The V gene is TRBV10-3, the J gene TRBJ2-7, with D unresolved. Trimming cost V 4 bases and J 4 bases, with 11 bases left between them. The CDR3 contains 13 residues. Germline V CDR1 and CDR2: ENHRY, SYGVKD. The CDR3 DNA reads TGTGCCATCAGTGTATCAGGACCATACGAGCAGTACTTC. As protein: CAISVSGPYEQYF.

The table lists this clonotype with many counts. CDR3 nucleotides: TGTGCCAGCAGTTTCTCTAGCGTGAACACCGGGGAGCTGTTTTTT. Its protein product is CASSFSSVNTGELFF. J is TRBJ2-2 and V is TRBV12-3 or TRBV12-4; the D gene is possibly TRBD2 (6 bases). V dropped 3 bases and J dropped 1 base, with 9 bases sitting between them. The CDR3 sequence is 15 residues long.

The V gene is TRBV29-1, the J gene TRBJ1-2; D is uncertain. In germline, CDR1 is SQVTM, CDR2 ANQGSEA. Trimming took off 7 bases at V and 0 bases at J, with 12 bases between the two ends. This CDR3 is built from 13 residues. CDR3: CSAAKGANYGYTF. In nucleotides, the CDR3 is TGCAGCGCGGCCAAAGGAGCTAACTATGGCTACACCTTC.

This clonotype was recorded many times. The gene calls are TRBV2 and TRBJ1-5; D perhaps matches TRBD1 (6 bases). V was clipped by 5 bases and J by 15 bases, with 14 bases between them. The CDR3 extends over 11 amino acids. The germline V gene has CDR1 SNHLY and CDR2 FYNNEI. The CDR3 sequence: CASSRRTEWHF. The DNA for the CDR3 is TGTGCCAGCAGTCGACGGACAGAATGGCATTTT.

This clonotype was detected ten times or more. The CDR3 sequence is CASSLGTPYGYTF. CDR3 nucleotides: TGTGCCAGCAGTTTGGGCACACCCTATGGCTACACCTTC. This chain links TRBV28 with TRBJ1-2; D unresolved. The V end lost 3 bases, the J end lost 4 bases, and 9 bases lay between the germline ends. Germline CDR1 MDHEN, CDR2 SYDVKM. The CDR3 spans 13 residues.

This clonotype appeared many times. The J gene is TRBJ2-5, the V gene TRBV6-1; tentative D call: TRBD2 (6 bases). Trimming left V 6 bases short and J 4 bases short, with 12 bases between. The CDR3 extends over 13 amino acids. Germline values: CDR1 MNHNS, CDR2 SASEGT. The CDR3 bases are TGTGCCAGCAGAAAAGCGGGCACAGAGACCCAGTACTTC. The encoded protein is CASRKAGTETQYF.

The chain combines TRBV5-4 with TRBJ1-1; no clear D. Germline V gene sequence: CDR1 SGHNT, CDR2 YYREEE (reference sequence). The CDR3 runs 12 residues. Trimming took 3 bases from V and 3 from J, leaving 6 bases between them. The CDR3 region is CASSSRHTEAFF. In DNA, the CDR3 is TGTGCCAGCAGCTCCCGACACACTGAAGCTTTCTTT.